Listed here are 29 T cell receptor beta chains from one sample, sequenced in a study of cytomegalovirus exposure and HLA in healthy donors. The PCR was carried out with 60 Vbeta primers and 13 Jbeta primers. Repertoires were generated with immunoSEQ multiplex PCR, while TCRdb's copy carries only in-frame clones and drops some. The profile shows 210,000 or so clones, roughly 91% of them singletons. The sequencing sample was made of PBMCs. These receptors all stem from a young woman in good health and CMV-seronegative.

V is TRBV11-2 and J is TRBJ1-5; perhaps TRBD1 as D (5 bases). The CDR3 runs 16 residues. Per germline, CDR1 SGHAT and CDR2 FQNNGV. V was pared by 2 bases and J by 0 bases, with 11 bases between. This chain's CDR3 is CASSLPGDYSNQPQHF. CDR3 coding DNA: TGTGCCAGCAGCTTACCTGGGGACTATAGCAATCAGCCCCAGCATTTT.

The V call is TRBV5-4, the J call TRBJ2-2, with 9 bases fitting TRBD2. Looked up from germline, CDR1 is SGHNT and CDR2 is YYREEE (reference sequence). The CDR3 consists of 17 residues. After removal of 0 bases from V and 7 bases from J, the junction contained 10 bases not matched to a gene. Here the CDR3 reads CASSLGLAGPFGGELFF. The CDR3 DNA follows: TGTGCCAGCAGCTTGGGGCTAGCGGGACCCTTTGGCGGGGAGCTGTTTTTT.

In the case of this clone: The sample holds other DNA sequences that translate to the same CDR3. This sequence joins TRBV19 and TRBJ2-7, with D uncertain. Germline values: CDR1 LNHDA, CDR2 SQIVND (reference sequence). The CDR3 consists of 13 residues. V lost 3 bases to trimming and J lost 4 bases, with 10 bases between them. In DNA, the CDR3 is TGTGCCAGTAGTATCCACAGCAGTTACGAGCAGTACTTC. Translation gives CASSIHSSYEQYF.

The chain recombines TRBV5-4 with TRBJ1-1; D remains ambiguous. The CDR3 is 13 residues long. Germline assignment: CDR1 SGHNT and CDR2 YYREEE (reference sequence). V was cut by 2 bases and J by 0 bases, with 5 bases left in between. This CDR3 is CASSLIMNTEAFF. The DNA of the CDR3 is TGTGCCAGCAGCTTAATAATGAACACTGAAGCTTTCTTT. Combining the CDR3 with reference TRBV5-4 and TRBJ1-1 gives the whole variable domain ETGVTQSPTHLIKTRGQQVTLRCSSQSGHNTVSWYQQALGQGPQFIFQYYREEENGRGNFPPRFSGLQFPNYSSELNVNALELDDSALYLCASSLIMNTEAFFGQGTRLTVV.

The sample holds one count of this clone. The chain employs TRBV6-5 and TRBJ2-5; D possibly corresponds to TRBD2 (6 bases). The CDR3 contains 14 residues. The V end lost 7 bases, the J end lost 4 bases, and 16 bases lay between the germline ends. Per germline, CDR1 MNHEY and CDR2 SVGAGI. In DNA form, the CDR3 reads TGTGCCAGCACAAACCCTAGAGCGGGAGAGACCCAGTACTTC. Amino acids: CASTNPRAGETQYF.

J is TRBJ2-3 and V is TRBV16, with TRBD1 matching 8 bases. The germline gives CDR1 KGHSY, CDR2 FQNENV. The CDR3 length is 16 residues. Trimming removed 3 bases from V and 2 bases from J; junction bases left unmatched: 7. The CDR3 reads CASSHGQGALTDTQYF. CDR3 DNA sequence: TGTGCCAGCAGCCACGGCCAGGGGGCCCTCACAGATACGCAGTATTTT.

The rearrangement links TRBV7-9 to TRBJ2-6; weak D call: TRBD2 (5 bases). Looked up from germline, CDR1 is SEHNR and CDR2 is FQNEAQ (reference sequence). The germline V and J ends were trimmed by 0 bases and 2 bases, with 11 bases remaining between them. CDR3 length: 17 amino acids. CDR3 amino acids: CASSLAQPGTGANVLTF. The CDR3, as DNA: TGTGCCAGCAGCTTAGCCCAACCGGGGACTGGGGCCAACGTCCTGACTTTC.

CDR3 residues: CASSLSGTSGYNEQFF. The CDR3 DNA is TGCGCCAGCAGCTTATCCGGGACTAGCGGGTACAATGAGCAGTTCTTC. This chain connects TRBV5-1 to TRBJ2-1; TRBD2 aligns across 12 bases. This CDR3 region has 16 residues. V lost 2 bases, J lost 4 bases, and 4 bases stayed unmatched. Germline CDR1 and CDR2: SGHRS and YFSETQ.

CDR3 nucleotides: TGTGCCAGCAGTCTGACAGGGCTGGGAGGCTACACCTTC. Protein: CASSLTGLGGYTF. This chain uses TRBV27 with TRBJ1-2, with 7 bases that match TRBD1. This CDR3 comprises 13 residues. Germline lookup yields CDR1 MNHEY and CDR2 SMNVEV (reference sequence). With 5 bases clipped from V and 8 bases from J, the junction kept 8 bases outside the gene matches.

The gene calls are TRBV7-9 and TRBJ1-3, with D possibly being TRBD1 (6 bases). Trimming removed 5 bases from V and 2 bases from J, with 13 bases in between. There are 15 residues in the CDR3. Per the germline V gene, CDR1 is SEHNR and CDR2 is FQNEAQ (reference sequence). CDR3 region: CASSEDRSTGNTIYF. The DNA of the CDR3 is TGTGCCAGCAGCGAGGACAGATCGACTGGAAACACCATATATTTT.

The chain is built from TRBV27 and TRBJ2-1, with 9 bases matching TRBD2. V was pared by 3 bases and J by 8 bases, with 8 bases of the junction left unmatched. The length of the CDR3 is 15 residues. CDR1 is MNHEY, CDR2 SMNVEV, per germline (reference sequence). CDR3 residues: CASSFLAGAGHEQFF. In DNA, the CDR3 is TGTGCCAGCAGTTTTTTAGCGGGAGCGGGGCATGAGCAGTTCTTC.

This sequence joins TRBV6-5 and TRBJ1-1; 7 positions agree with TRBD1. With 6 bases clipped from V and 3 bases from J, the junction kept 4 bases outside the gene matches. Per germline, CDR1 MNHEY and CDR2 SVGAGI. The CDR3 is made up of 13 amino acids. The CDR3 loop is CASRKQGYTEAFF. The CDR3 DNA is TGTGCCAGCAGGAAACAGGGGTACACTGAAGCTTTCTTT.

This chain connects TRBV2 to TRBJ1-1; TRBD1 matches 7 bases. Looked up from germline, CDR1 is SNHLY and CDR2 is FYNNEI. V lost 4 bases, J lost 1 base, and 3 bases stayed unmatched. The CDR3 is 14 residues long. Here the CDR3 reads CASSGQGGNTEAFF. The CDR3 nucleotides are TGTGCCAGCAGTGGTCAGGGGGGGAACACTGAAGCTTTCTTT.

The rearrangement uses TRBV23-1 and TRBJ2-1, with a weak D call TRBD2 (6 bases). TRBV23-1 is noted as an ORF with a role that remains uncertain. The CDR3 runs to 16 residues. Deletions cut 1 base from V and 1 base from J, with 11 bases between. The CDR3 DNA is TGCGCCAGCAGTCAATTGGGGGGAGAATCCTACAATGAGCAGTTCTTC. Its protein product is CASSQLGGESYNEQFF.

The V gene is TRBV27, the J gene TRBJ2-2; D perhaps matches TRBD2 (5 bases). V shed 6 bases and J shed 2 bases, with 13 bases lying between them. The CDR3 totals 15 residues. Germline V gene lookup returns CDR1 MNHEY and CDR2 SMNVEV (reference sequence). This CDR3 reads CASRHDRDNTGELFF. CDR3 DNA: TGTGCCAGCAGGCACGACCGGGATAACACCGGGGAGCTGTTTTTT.

The chain has TRBV27 and TRBJ2-1, with 11 nucleotides matching TRBD2. This CDR3 comprises 17 residues. From germline, CDR1 is MNHEY and CDR2 SMNVEV (reference sequence). Trimming at V came to 2 bases and at J to 5 bases, leaving 8 bases not matched to a gene. The CDR3 spells CASSLISVAGGNNEQFF. CDR3 coding DNA: TGTGCCAGCAGTTTAATCTCTGTAGCGGGGGGGAACAATGAGCAGTTCTTC.

This chain links TRBV4-1 with TRBJ2-5; D not certain. Looked up from germline, CDR1 is MGHRA and CDR2 is YSYEKL. This CDR3 spans 14 amino acids. The V and J ends lost 6 bases and 1 base respectively, with 12 bases between them. This chain's CDR3 is CASRRFHSQETQYF. CDR3 nucleotides: TGCGCCAGCAGACGGTTCCACAGCCAAGAGACCCAGTACTTC.

The chain combines TRBV18 with TRBJ1-1; TRBD1 agrees at 8 bases. Losses at the gene ends were 5 bases for V and 0 bases for J; bases not matched to a gene: 8. Germline-derived CDR1 and CDR2 are KGHSH and LQKENI. This CDR3 comprises 16 residues. The CDR3, as DNA: TGTGCCAGCTCAGGAAACACGGGACAGGTGAACACTGAAGCTTTCTTT. The encoded protein is CASSGNTGQVNTEAFF.

The rearrangement joins TRBV4-1 to TRBJ2-1, with 9 positions matching TRBD2. CDR3 length equals 20 residues. Losses at the gene ends were 4 bases for V and 2 bases for J; bases not matched to a gene: 18. CDR1 MGHRA and CDR2 YSYEKL come from the germline V gene. The CDR3 DNA reads as TGCGCCAGCAGCCCCTGGAGATCTAGCGGGACCCCCGCCACCTACAATGAGCAGTTCTTC. Protein sequence: CASSPWRSSGTPATYNEQFF.

This chain links TRBV6-5 with TRBJ2-5; 7 nucleotides align to TRBD1. V trimming: 6 bases; J trimming: 4 bases; junction bases outside the gene matches: 11. Looked up from germline, CDR1 is MNHEY and CDR2 is SVGAGI. The CDR3 loop spans 15 amino acids. In DNA, the CDR3 is TGTGCCAGCAGCCAGACAGGGAACGATGGAGAGACCCAGTACTTC. Its translation is CASSQTGNDGETQYF.

The chain employs TRBV9 and TRBJ1-2; D is unresolved. Trimming cost V 2 bases and J 4 bases, with 12 bases left between them. The CDR3 sequence is 14 residues long. In germline, CDR1 is SGDLS, CDR2 YYNGEE. DNA of the CDR3: TGTGCCAGCAGCGTGTCGGATAGCCCCTATGGCTACACCTTC. Protein product: CASSVSDSPYGYTF.

The V call is TRBV4-2, the J call TRBJ1-2, with 12 bases matching TRBD1. The CDR3 loop spans 15 amino acids. Germline trimming cut 4 bases from V and 5 bases from J; bases unmatched to any gene: 5. Per germline, CDR1 LGHNA and CDR2 YNFKEQ. As DNA, the CDR3 is TGTGCCAGCAGCCCCGGGACAGGGGGCAGGTATGGCTACACCTTC. It codes for CASSPGTGGRYGYTF.

The chain joins TRBV9 to TRBJ1-2, with D maybe TRBD1 (5 bases). The CDR3 extends over 18 amino acids. Germline V CDR1 and CDR2: SGDLS, YYNGEE. Trimming shortened V by 0 bases and J by 4 bases, and 22 bases separated the two germline ends. DNA for the CDR3: TGTGCCAGCAGCGTAGGGGGGGGGTCGGCCGCCGCTGCCTATGGCTACACCTTC. It codes for CASSVGGGSAAAAYGYTF.

The CDR3 nucleotides are TGCGCCAGCAGTGTAACAGGAAGTGGAAACACCATATATTTT. Translated: CASSVTGSGNTIYF. The chain is built from TRBV10-2 and TRBJ1-3, with a weak D call TRBD1 (5 bases). The CDR3 consists of 14 residues. Per the germline V gene, CDR1 is WSHSY and CDR2 is SAAADI. The V end was cut by 4 bases, the J end by 3 bases, with 10 bases between.

This clone was counted only a few times. The genes are TRBV7-3 and TRBJ2-1; D is undetermined. The CDR3 consists of 14 residues. V gave up 2 bases and J gave up 3 bases, with 8 bases separating them. CDR1 is SGHTA, CDR2 FQGTGA, per germline. CDR3 bases: TGTGCCAGCAGCTTAGATTACAGCTACAATGAGCAGTTCTTC. It translates to CASSLDYSYNEQFF.

The chain joins TRBV2 to TRBJ1-2; tentatively, D is TRBD1 (5 bases). The V and J ends lost 3 bases and 6 bases respectively, with 14 bases between them. There are 14 residues in the CDR3. Germline V gene sequence: CDR1 SNHLY, CDR2 FYNNEI. CDR3: CASSDREDYHGYTF. CDR3 DNA: TGTGCCAGCAGTGACAGGGAGGACTATCATGGCTACACCTTC. Combining the CDR3 with reference TRBV2 and TRBJ1-2 gives the whole variable domain EPEVTQTPSHQVTQMGQEVILRCVPISNHLYFYWYRQILGQKVEFLVSFYNNEISEKSEIFDDQFSVERPDGSNFTLKIRSTKLEDSAMYFCASSDREDYHGYTFGSGTRLTVV.

The J gene is TRBJ2-5, the V gene TRBV11-2; maybe TRBD2 (7 bases). The DNA end favors TRBJ2-7, so the J call may be wrong. Germline V gene data show CDR1 as SGHAT and CDR2 as FQNNGV. This CDR3 contains 17 residues. The CDR3 DNA follows: TGTGCCAGCAGTCAAGGAGGTCTGCGGGGGCCCACCTACGAGCAGTACTTC. Encoded protein: CASSQGGLRGPTYEQYF.

The rearrangement links TRBV2 to TRBJ2-1; 12 nucleotides align to TRBD1. The V and J ends lost 7 bases and 8 bases, in that order; junction bases with no gene match: 9. Germline V gene lookup returns CDR1 SNHLY and CDR2 FYNNEI. This CDR3 is built from 15 residues. The CDR3 region has the DNA TGTGCCAGCAAACCGGGACAGGGGGCCGGGGATGAGCAGTTCTTC. The encoded protein is CASKPGQGAGDEQFF.

This rearrangement joins TRBV5-4 to TRBJ2-5; 7 nucleotides match TRBD2. J was trimmed by 2 bases and V by 5 bases; bases with no gene match: 9. The CDR3 is 15 amino acids. Germline-derived CDR1 and CDR2 are SGHNT and YYREEE (reference sequence). CDR3 amino acids: CASRGLAGPQETQYF. The CDR3 DNA sequence: TGTGCCAGCAGAGGGTTAGCGGGCCCGCAAGAGACCCAGTACTTC.